The 13 T cell receptor beta chains listed next were all sequenced from one sample in a study of T cell changes during pregnancy in multiple sclerosis. Measured with immunoSEQ multiplex PCR; TCRdb has only the in-frame clones, and not every one. The repertoire holds some 60,000 clones, with approximately 89% as singletons. The input for sequencing was peripheral blood, taken after pregnancy. The receptors stem from a female donor with multiple sclerosis, enrolled in a pregnancy study.

The rearrangement joins TRBV19 to TRBJ2-4; the D is unclear. V was trimmed by 4 bases and J by 5 bases, leaving 3 bases between them. Germline V gene data show CDR1 as LNHDA and CDR2 as SQIVND (reference sequence). The CDR3 totals 11 residues. In DNA form, the CDR3 reads TGTGCCAGTAGTACAGAAAACATTCAGTACTTC. Protein: CASSTENIQYF.

The genes are TRBV4-3 and TRBJ1-3, with 7 bases lining up with TRBD1. The germline gives CDR1 LGHNA, CDR2 YSLEER. This CDR3 region has 17 residues. V shed 0 bases, J shed 8 bases, and the junction held 13 bases outside the gene matches. In nucleotides, the CDR3 is TGCGCCAGCAGCCAAGATTTAATTGGAGGGGGCGGGGACACCATATATTTT. The encoded protein is CASSQDLIGGGGDTIYF.

This clone was seen more than once but under ten times. The gene calls are TRBV29-1 and TRBJ1-5, with TRBD1 identical over 8 bases. The CDR3 contains 14 residues. Germline V lookup: CDR1 SQVTM, CDR2 ANQGSEA. Unmatched junction bases numbered 6, after V lost 4 bases and J lost 4 bases. CDR3 protein: CSVVSGQENQPQHF. CDR3 in DNA: TGCAGCGTTGTTTCGGGACAGGAAAATCAGCCCCAGCATTTT.

V gene TRBV7-2 combines with J gene TRBJ2-7; TRBD1 aligns across 9 bases. From germline, CDR1 is SGHTA and CDR2 FQGNSA. The CDR3 sequence is 14 residues long. The junction had 4 bases not matched to a gene; V was cut back by 4 bases and J by 3 bases. CDR3 sequence reads: CASSSGTGYYEQYF. CDR3 nucleotides: TGTGCCAGCAGCTCCGGGACAGGGTACTACGAGCAGTACTTC.

This clone occurred once. This rearrangement joins TRBV6-6 to TRBJ1-5; perhaps TRBD1 as D (5 bases). The CDR3 has 14 residues. Germline V gene sequence: CDR1 MNHNY, CDR2 SVGAGI (reference sequence). Between the trimmed V and J ends, which lost 6 bases and 5 bases, there was a span of 14 bases. CDR3 DNA: TGTGCCAGCAGACTCGGACGGACACATCAGCCCCAGCATTTT. It is translated as CASRLGRTHQPQHF.

The chain joins TRBV9 to TRBJ2-2; the match to TRBD1 covers 11 bases. The CDR3 sequence is 16 residues long. V lost 8 bases to trimming and J lost 1 base; unmatched junction nucleotides: 7. Germline CDR1 reads SGDLS; CDR2 reads YYNGEE. The CDR3: CASGKGQGVNTGELFF. As DNA, the CDR3 is TGTGCCAGTGGTAAGGGACAGGGGGTGAACACCGGGGAGCTGTTTTTT.

The genes are TRBV28 and TRBJ2-5; maybe TRBD1 (5 bases). The CDR3 runs to 14 residues. Germline V gene sequence: CDR1 MDHEN, CDR2 SYDVKM. V was shortened by 2 bases and J by 4 bases, with 11 bases between the two germline ends. This CDR3 reads CASSLLPGIETQYF. CDR3 bases: TGTGCCAGCAGTTTACTACCAGGGATAGAGACCCAGTACTTC.

The chain employs TRBV27 and TRBJ1-2, with TRBD1 matching over 7 bases. CDR1 and CDR2 (germline): MNHEY, SMNVEV (reference sequence). The CDR3 loop spans 12 amino acids. V was clipped by 5 bases and J by 8 bases; unmatched bases: 5. The CDR3 sequence: CASSDLRGGYTF. Written as DNA, the CDR3 is TGTGCCAGCAGTGACCTCAGGGGGGGCTACACCTTC.

The rearrangement uses TRBV10-3 and TRBJ1-1, with D unresolved. This CDR3 comprises 13 residues. V lost 3 bases and J lost 0, with 5 bases in between. Germline V gene sequence: CDR1 ENHRY, CDR2 SYGVKD. CDR3 in amino acids: CAISDHMNTEAFF. For the CDR3, the DNA is TGTGCCATCAGTGACCACATGAACACTGAAGCTTTCTTT.

By sample fraction, this clone is medium-sized (0.01 to 0.1%). CDR3 in amino acids: CASRTTGGEVNTEAFF. The CDR3 nucleotides are TGTGCCAGCAGGACGACAGGGGGCGAGGTGAACACTGAAGCTTTCTTT. V gene TRBV6-6 combines with J gene TRBJ1-1; the match to TRBD1 covers 10 bases. V was pared by 6 bases and J by 0 bases, with 7 bases of the junction left unmatched. CDR3 length: 16 residues. Germline CDR1 is MNHNY and CDR2 is SVGAGI (reference sequence).

The chain couples TRBV28 to TRBJ2-1; D is unresolved. Trimming cost V 7 bases and J 6 bases, with 10 bases left between them. CDR3 length: 12 amino acids. Germline values: CDR1 MDHEN, CDR2 SYDVKM. CDR3: CASTPRSNEQFF. The CDR3, as DNA: TGTGCCAGCACCCCTCGGTCCAATGAGCAGTTCTTC.

The rearrangement joins TRBV19 to TRBJ1-5; 10 positions match TRBD1. Germline V gives CDR1 LNHDA, CDR2 SQIVND (reference sequence). This CDR3 is 16 amino acids long. V lost 3 bases, J lost 3 bases, and 5 bases stayed unmatched. The CDR3 region has the DNA TGTGCCAGTAGTATTTTAGGGACAGGGGACAATCAGCCCCAGCATTTT. Encoded protein: CASSILGTGDNQPQHF. The full variable domain, in which reference TRBV19 and TRBJ1-5 provide the parts outside the CDR3, is DGGITQSPKYLFRKEGQNVTLSCEQNLNHDAMYWYRQDPGQGLRLIYYSQIVNDFQKGDIAEGYSVSREKKESFPLTVTSAQKNPTAFYLCASSILGTGDNQPQHFGDGTRLSIL.

The V call is TRBV7-2, the J call TRBJ2-3; no reliable D call. V was trimmed by 3 bases and J by 3 bases, leaving 13 bases between them. The CDR3 has 15 amino acids. The germline V gene encodes CDR1 SGHTA and CDR2 FQGNSA. CDR3 in DNA: TGTGCCAGCAGCTTCGACTCACCTTCAACAGATACGCAGTATTTT. It encodes CASSFDSPSTDTQYF. Drawing the rest from reference TRBV7-2 and TRBJ2-3, the complete variable domain is GAGVSQSPSNKVTEKGKDVELRCDPISGHTALYWYRQSLGQGLEFLIYFQGNSAPDKSGLPSDRFSAERTGGSVSTLTIQRTQQEDSAVYLCASSFDSPSTDTQYFGPGTRLTVL.